This is a list of T cell receptor beta chains from one sample in a study of blood T cell repertoires in COVID-19. Using immunoSEQ multiplex PCR, the repertoire was profiled, and TCRdb retains in-frame clones only, with some absent. The sample includes more than 85,000 clones, over 70% of them seen just once. The specimen sequenced was peripheral blood. These receptors all stem from a woman between 50 and 59 years old with acute or convalescent COVID-19. Each CDR3 is given with its conserved first and last residue. A D gene is named only where the DNA matches it firmly. Size tells how often a clone was seen (once, few, many) or the class of an expanded clone, and some rows leave it out.

v_gene	abundance	d_gene	j_gene	CDR3nt	CDR3aa
TRBV15	-	TRBD1	TRBJ1-5	TGTGCCACCAGCAGAGAAAGACAGGGGAGTGCGCATTTT	CATSRERQGSAHF
TRBV2	-	TRBD1	TRBJ1-4	TGTGCCAGCAGTAGAGAGCCAGGGGGCGAGGAAAAACTGTTTTTT	CASSREPGGEEKLFF
TRBV5-5	-	-	TRBJ1-1	TGTGCCAGCAGCCCCTCGGGGAGGGAAGCTTTCTTT	CASSPSGREAFF
TRBV20-1	few	-	TRBJ1-4	TGCAGTGCTAGTTACAGAAATGAAAAACTGTTTTTT	CSASYRNEKLFF
TRBV4-2	-	-	TRBJ1-6	TGTGCCAGCCGAGGGGGGGCTGGTAATTCACCCCTCCACTTT	CASRGGAGNSPLHF
TRBV6-5	-	TRBD1	TRBJ1-2	TGTGCCAGCAGTCGACAGGGGTATGGCTACACCTTC	CASSRQGYGYTF
TRBV4-3	once	TRBD2	TRBJ2-3	TGCGCCAGCAGCCCGCGACTAGCGGGGGAGAAAGATACGCAGTATTTT	CASSPRLAGEKDTQYF
TRBV2	-	TRBD2	TRBJ2-1	TGTGCCAGCACCGGGGGGGCATCTTACAATGAGCAGTTCTTC	CASTGGASYNEQFF
TRBV14	-	-	TRBJ1-3	TGTGCCAGCAGCCAAGAATGGTCAGGGCTCCCTGGAAACACCATATATTTT	CASSQEWSGLPGNTIYF
TRBV19	-	-	TRBJ2-7	TGTGCCAGTAGTATGGACATCACGGACGAGCAGTACTTC	CASSMDITDEQYF
TRBV5-8	-	-	TRBJ2-1	TGTGCCAGCAGCCCACTAGTAGGGGGGGCCAATGAGCAGTTCTTC	CASSPLVGGANEQFF
TRBV24-1	-	-	TRBJ2-1	TGTGCCACCAGTGCCTTAAATGAGCAGTTCTTC	CATSALNEQFF
TRBV9	-	-	TRBJ2-7	TGTGCCAGCAGCGAGACTCCTTCCTACGAGCAGTACTTC	CASSETPSYEQYF
TRBV14	few	-	TRBJ1-4	TGTGCCAGCAGCCAAGTCGATGAAAAACTGTTTTTT	CASSQVDEKLFF
TRBV7-9	-	-	TRBJ1-6	TGTGCCAGCACCCGAGTGAATTCACCCCTCCACTTT	CASTRVNSPLHF
TRBV28	-	TRBD1	TRBJ2-7	TGTGCCAGCAGTTTACAGGGGGCGCTTTACGAGCAGTACTTC	CASSLQGALYEQYF
TRBV6-6	few	TRBD1	TRBJ1-4	TGTGCCAGCAGTGGGACAGGGGTTGATAATGAAAAACTGTTTTTT	CASSGTGVDNEKLFF